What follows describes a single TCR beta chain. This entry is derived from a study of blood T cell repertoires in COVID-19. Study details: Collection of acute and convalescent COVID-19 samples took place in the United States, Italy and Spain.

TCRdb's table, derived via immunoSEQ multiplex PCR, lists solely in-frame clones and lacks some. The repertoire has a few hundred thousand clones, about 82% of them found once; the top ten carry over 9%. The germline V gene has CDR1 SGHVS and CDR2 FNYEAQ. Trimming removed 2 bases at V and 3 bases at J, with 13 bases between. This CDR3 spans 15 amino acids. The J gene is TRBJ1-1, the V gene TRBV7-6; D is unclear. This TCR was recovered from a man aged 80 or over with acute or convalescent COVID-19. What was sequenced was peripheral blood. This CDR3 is CASSLRRGPDTEAFF. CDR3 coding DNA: TGTGCCAGCAGCTTAAGGAGAGGGCCCGACACTGAAGCTTTCTTT.